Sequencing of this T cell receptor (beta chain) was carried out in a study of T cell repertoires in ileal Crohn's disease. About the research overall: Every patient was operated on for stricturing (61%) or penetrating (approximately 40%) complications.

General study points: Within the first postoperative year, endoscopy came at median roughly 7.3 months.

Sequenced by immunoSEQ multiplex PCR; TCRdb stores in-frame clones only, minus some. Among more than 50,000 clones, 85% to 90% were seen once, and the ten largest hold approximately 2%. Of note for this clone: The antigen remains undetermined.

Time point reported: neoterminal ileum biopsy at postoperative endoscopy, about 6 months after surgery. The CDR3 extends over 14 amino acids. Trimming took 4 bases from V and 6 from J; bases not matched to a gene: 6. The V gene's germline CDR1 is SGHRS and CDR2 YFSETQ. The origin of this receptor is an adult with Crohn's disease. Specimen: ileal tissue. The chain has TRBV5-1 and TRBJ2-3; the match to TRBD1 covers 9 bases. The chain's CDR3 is CASSTGQGTDTQYF. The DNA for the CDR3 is TGCGCCAGCAGCACGGGACAGGGAACGGATACGCAGTATTTT.